A single sample gave rise to the 8 T cell receptor beta chains below, sequenced in a study of cytomegalovirus exposure and HLA in healthy donors. Primers: 60 Vbeta forward and 13 Jbeta reverse. TCRdb's copy holds only in-frame clones and misses some; the assay was immunoSEQ multiplex PCR. The sample has fewer than 250,000 clones; approximately 79% are singletons. Sequencing was performed on PBMCs. The receptors here all came from a woman between 18 and 29 years old in good health and CMV-seronegative.

The chain combines TRBV7-2 with TRBJ1-5; D unclear. V lost 2 bases to trimming and J lost 1 base, with 6 bases between them. CDR3 size: 14 residues. The germline CDR1 and CDR2 sequences are SGHTA and FQGNSA. CDR3 sequence: CASSLQWSNQPQHF. CDR3 DNA sequence: TGTGCCAGCAGCTTACAGTGGAGCAATCAGCCCCAGCATTTT.

Only a few counts were recorded for this clone. V gene TRBV19 combines with J gene TRBJ2-4; TRBD2 aligns across 10 bases. With V trimmed by 5 bases and J by 8 bases, 9 bases remained unmatched. CDR1 is LNHDA, CDR2 SQIVND, per germline (reference sequence). This CDR3 contains 15 residues. CDR3 coding DNA: TGTGCCAGTAGTCAAAGCGGGGGGGAGAGTTACATTCAGTACTTC. Its translation is CASSQSGGESYIQYF. The full variable domain, with the rest looked up from reference TRBV19 and TRBJ2-4, is DGGITQSPKYLFRKEGQNVTLSCEQNLNHDAMYWYRQDPGQGLRLIYYSQIVNDFQKGDIAEGYSVSREKKESFPLTVTSAQKNPTAFYLCASSQSGGESYIQYFGAGTRLSVL.

The chain carries TRBV19 and TRBJ2-5; possible D gene TRBD2, 6 bases. Germline CDR1 and CDR2: LNHDA and SQIVND (reference sequence). V was pared by 6 bases and J by 14 bases, with 22 bases between. This CDR3 has 13 residues. The CDR3 region has the DNA TGTGCCAGTAGGGGGAGGCAAGGGGCCTCCCTTTACTTC. Translated: CASRGRQGASLYF.

V and J are TRBV6-6 and TRBJ1-1; D is unclear. The V end was cut by 5 bases, the J end by 6 bases, with 10 bases between. CDR1 is MNHNY and CDR2 is SVGAGI in the germline V gene (reference sequence). This CDR3 is built from 12 residues. CDR3 nucleotides: TGTGCCAGCAGTGAGGGAGGCGCTGAAGCTTTCTTT. Encoded protein: CASSEGGAEAFF.

The chain carries TRBV6-5 and TRBJ2-1, with TRBD1 matching 7 bases. This CDR3 is 15 amino acids long. With 2 bases clipped from V and 3 bases from J, the junction kept 4 bases outside the gene matches. Germline V gene lookup returns CDR1 MNHEY and CDR2 SVGAGI. The CDR3 loop reads CASSYGTALYNEQFF. The CDR3, as DNA: TGTGCCAGCAGTTACGGGACAGCCCTCTACAATGAGCAGTTCTTC.

This chain links TRBV30 with TRBJ2-7; 9 bases line up with TRBD2. Germline-derived CDR1 and CDR2 are GTSNPN and SVGIG (reference sequence). Trimming cost V 6 bases and J 7 bases; bases outside gene matches: 13. The CDR3 length is 14 residues. The CDR3 DNA sequence: TGTGCCTGTACGCGGGTAAAGGCGGGGGGGGAGCAGTACTTC. Translation: CACTRVKAGGEQYF.

The chain links TRBV15 to TRBJ1-1, with D tentatively TRBD1 (5 bases). The germline gives CDR1 LNHNV, CDR2 YYDKDF (reference sequence). This CDR3 comprises 14 residues. Trimming stripped 3 bases from V and 5 bases from J, with 13 bases between. The CDR3: CATSSSAGWTEAFF. In nucleotides, the CDR3 is TGTGCCACCAGCAGTTCTGCAGGGTGGACTGAAGCTTTCTTT.

This clone has more than one count but fewer than ten. The V and J genes are TRBV19 and TRBJ2-7; 7 nucleotides align to TRBD1. The germline CDR1 and CDR2 sequences are LNHDA and SQIVND (reference sequence). After removal of 6 bases from V and 6 bases from J, the junction contained 8 bases not matched to a gene. The CDR3 spans 13 residues. The CDR3 bases are TGTGCCAGTAGCCGGACAGGCCAGGTCGAGCAGTACTTC. This gives the protein CASSRTGQVEQYF.